This T cell receptor beta chain came from a study of cytomegalovirus exposure and HLA in healthy donors. Findings and limits, study-wide: Most observed TCR sequences were rare, whereas some public TCRs were detected in many donors.

Regarding this clone: The target antigen is unknown.

Germline V lookup: CDR1 LNHDA, CDR2 SQIVND (reference sequence). The ends lost 5 bases at V and 2 bases at J; junction bases unmatched: 3. The CDR3 sequence is 13 residues long. Both 60 Vbeta primers and 13 Jbeta primers went into the PCR. Only in-frame clones appear in the TCRdb table, and some are missing; sequencing was by immunoSEQ multiplex PCR. In total, the table holds 100,000 to 150,000 clones. The TCR originated in a man aged 35-49 years in good health and CMV-seronegative. Sequenced sample: PBMCs. The gene calls are TRBV19 and TRBJ2-7; 7 positions match TRBD1. CDR3 residues: CASSGDSAYEQYF. CDR3 sequence (DNA): TGTGCCAGTAGTGGGGACAGCGCCTACGAGCAGTACTTC.